This TCR beta chain comes out of a study of T cells in Graves' hyperthyroidism and ophthalmopathy. The CDR3 spans 15 residues. CDR1 is MNHEY and CDR2 is SVGAGI in the germline V gene. V was pared by 4 bases and J by 5 bases, with 7 bases of the junction left unmatched. As concerns this clonotype: What it binds is not known.

Study-wide results and caveats: Most expanded thyroid clonotypes above 0.001 also appeared in blood.

Newly diagnosed hyperthyroidism, duration under 2 months, in patients aged 18 to 65. The source of the PBMCs was more than 9.5 ml of fresh peripheral blood. TCR beta CDR3 sequences were amplified from RNA transcripts. Primed by the HTBI set, a first-round RT-PCR was run on the TCR CDR3. TCRdb called the multiplex PCR reads again in MiXCR, with one record for every CDR3 protein. The sample comprises approximately 740,000 distinct CDR3 sequences, approximately 14% of which are singletons, and more than 8.5% rests with the top ten. Sequencing was performed on blood. The chain has TRBV6-5 and TRBJ2-3, with 9 nucleotides matching TRBD2. The source of this sequence is a woman aged 18-29 years with Graves' hyperthyroidism. This CDR3 is CASSLAGELRDTQYF. The DNA of the CDR3 is TGTGCCAGCAGTTTAGCGGGAGAGTTAAGAGATACGCAGTATTTT.